These 10 T cell receptor beta chains share one sample of origin, sequenced in a study of regulatory T cells in long-lasting Graves disease. Time point reported: newly diagnosed GD, antithyroid drugs for less than 3 months. TCR sequences were obtained from RNA taken from PBMCs. To make TCR beta libraries, researchers used iRepertoire HTBI primers and Arm-PCR of CDR3 regions. TCRdb passed the multiplex PCR reads through MiXCR, listing each CDR3 protein once. The sample carries about 380,000 distinct CDR3 sequences, roughly 16% recorded once. Specimen: peripheral blood mononuclear cells (PBMCs), collected at new diagnosis, from a patient treated with antithyroid drugs. The receptors here all came from a female donor with Graves disease.

This clonotype came up a few times. The CDR3 protein is CASSLRVRGDYNEQFF. CDR3 DNA sequence: TGTGCCAGCAGCTTAAGAGTCCGGGGGGACTACAATGAGCAGTTCTTC. J is TRBJ2-1 and V is TRBV7-3, with 7 bases aligning to TRBD2. The CDR3 loop spans 16 amino acids. The trim removed 1 base at V and 3 bases at J, leaving 6 bases unmatched. CDR1 is SGHTA, CDR2 FQGTGA, per germline.

This clonotype was found a few times. The chain links TRBV10-1 to TRBJ1-6; 7 bases align to TRBD1. This CDR3 is 14 amino acids long. J lost 7 bases, V lost 11 bases, and 11 bases had no gene match. Germline assignment: CDR1 WNHNN and CDR2 SYGVQD (reference sequence). In nucleotides, the CDR3 is TGCGCCTCCTCGGAGGGCAGGGGGAATTCACCCCTCCACTTT. Its translation: CASSEGRGNSPLHF.

This clonotype occurred many times. The chain is built from TRBV12-3 or TRBV12-4 and TRBJ1-1; the D gene is possibly TRBD1 (6 bases). V lost 3 bases and J lost 6, with 14 bases in between. This CDR3 has 14 residues. The CDR3 spells CASSFNTGSAEAFF. The DNA of the CDR3 is TGTGCCAGCAGTTTTAACACAGGGAGTGCTGAAGCTTTCTTT.

The J gene is TRBJ2-7, the V gene TRBV9; TRBD2 is a possible D gene (5 bases). CDR3 length: 16 residues. Germline V gives CDR1 SGDLS, CDR2 YYNGEE. V shed 7 bases and J shed 0 bases, with 20 bases lying between them. The CDR3 DNA sequence: TGTGCCAGCGGCCCTTCGGGGTCCGGGCCCTCCTACGAGCAGTACTTC. Translated: CASGPSGSGPSYEQYF.

This clonotype was recorded at least ten times. J is TRBJ1-1 and V is TRBV2, with D hard to call. The germline V gene encodes CDR1 SNHLY and CDR2 FYNNEI. This CDR3 has 16 residues. The V and J ends lost 1 base and 6 bases respectively, with 18 bases between them. The CDR3 DNA reads TGTGCCAGCAGTGAAGAAGGGCGGTCCCTCGGCTCTGAAGCTTTCTTT. Translated: CASSEEGRSLGSEAFF.

This clonotype was detected many times. The chain links TRBV4-1 to TRBJ1-5; D is undetermined. The CDR3 contains 13 residues. Germline CDR1 and CDR2: MGHRA and YSYEKL. The V end lost 4 bases, the J end lost 3 bases, and 7 bases lay between the germline ends. The CDR3 DNA reads TGCGCCAGCAGCCCCGGCTACAATCAGCCCCAGCATTTT. This codes for CASSPGYNQPQHF.

This clonotype was counted between two and nine times. The genes are TRBV27 and TRBJ1-6; D is perhaps TRBD1 (6 bases). The CDR3 is 11 residues long. Trimming removed 5 bases from V and 12 bases from J, with 8 bases in between. Germline CDR1 reads MNHEY; CDR2 reads SMNVEV (reference sequence). This CDR3 is CASSKGGPLHF. CDR3 in DNA: TGTGCCAGCAGTAAAGGGGGACCCCTCCACTTT.

In DNA form, the CDR3 reads TGTGCCAGCAGTCCCCGGGGGCAGGGGGCAAAGGAGCAGTACTTC. Amino acids: CASSPRGQGAKEQYF. The gene calls are TRBV12-3 or TRBV12-4 and TRBJ2-7; TRBD1 agrees at 8 bases. The V and J ends lost 5 bases and 7 bases, in that order; junction bases with no gene match: 13. The CDR3 is 15 residues long.

This clonotype was observed a handful of times. The chain joins TRBV18 to TRBJ2-2; maybe TRBD2 (6 bases). This CDR3 is built from 15 residues. V lost 2 bases and J lost 6, with 13 bases in between. Germline CDR1 and CDR2: KGHSH and LQKENI. The CDR3 DNA reads TGTGCCAGCTCACCAACAGGCGGAGGGGCCGGGGAGCTGTTTTTT. Its translation: CASSPTGGGAGELFF.

In DNA form, the CDR3 reads TGTGCCACCAGGGACGTAAATGAGCAGTTCTTC. Protein: CATRDVNEQFF. The chain couples TRBV15 to TRBJ2-1; the D is unclear. The CDR3 is 11 residues long. V was clipped by 6 bases and J by 7 bases, with 7 bases between them. The germline gives CDR1 LNHNV, CDR2 YYDKDF (reference sequence). The whole variable domain, filled in from reference TRBV15 and TRBJ2-1, reads DAMVIQNPRYQVTQFGKPVTLSCSQTLNHNVMYWYQQKSSQAPKLLFHYYDKDFNNEADTPDNFQSRRPNTSFCFLDIRSPGLGDTAMYLCATRDVNEQFFGPGTRLTVL.